The 28 T cell receptor beta chains given below trace back to one sample, sequenced in a study of blood T cell repertoires in COVID-19. Using immunoSEQ multiplex PCR, the repertoire was profiled, and TCRdb retains in-frame clones only, with some absent. The data contain about 140,000 clones, more than 75% of them singletons. Material: peripheral blood. The receptors come from an elderly woman with acute or convalescent COVID-19.

This clone was observed once. CDR3 in DNA: TGTGCCAGCAGCTTAAGTGCAGGGTATGGCTACACCTTC. Translation gives CASSLSAGYGYTF. The chain recombines TRBV7-3 with TRBJ1-2, with a weak D call TRBD1 (5 bases). This CDR3 has 13 amino acids. CDR1 is SGHTA, CDR2 FQGTGA, per germline. V lost 1 base and J lost 5, with 8 bases in between. Together with reference TRBV7-3 and TRBJ1-2, the CDR3 gives the full variable domain: GAGVSQTPSNKVTEKGKYVELRCDPISGHTALYWYRQSLGQGPEFLIYFQGTGAADDSGLPNDRFFAVRPEGSVSTLKIQRTERGDSAVYLCASSLSAGYGYTFGSGTRLTVV.

V usage is TRBV6-6 and J usage is TRBJ2-5; D perhaps matches TRBD1 (5 bases). Trimming stripped 6 bases from V and 5 bases from J, with 13 bases between. CDR3 length: 13 amino acids. CDR1 is MNHNY and CDR2 is SVGAGI in the germline V gene (reference sequence). The CDR3 DNA reads as TGTGCCAGCAGCCGACAGATGTCGGAGACCCAGTACTTC. Protein sequence: CASSRQMSETQYF.

This chain links TRBV5-1 with TRBJ2-5; weak D call: TRBD1 (5 bases). Trimming stripped 0 bases from V and 5 bases from J, with 8 bases between. This CDR3 contains 13 residues. Germline CDR1 and CDR2: SGHRS and YFSETQ. CDR3 in amino acids: CASSLGGRETQYF. The CDR3 DNA sequence: TGCGCCAGCAGCTTGGGGGGCCGGGAGACCCAGTACTTC. Combining the CDR3 with reference TRBV5-1 and TRBJ2-5 gives the whole variable domain KAGVTQTPRYLIKTRGQQVTLSCSPISGHRSVSWYQQTPGQGLQFLFEYFSETQRNKGNFPGRFSGRQFSNSRSEMNVSTLELGDSALYLCASSLGGRETQYFGPGTRLLVL.

V gene TRBV2 combines with J gene TRBJ1-6; 7 nucleotides line up with TRBD1. CDR3 size: 15 residues. With V trimmed by 7 bases and J by 7 bases, 10 bases remained unmatched. Germline CDR1 reads SNHLY; CDR2 reads FYNNEI. The CDR3 DNA reads TGTGCCAGCACCCGAACCGGGACAGACAATTCACCCCTCCACTTT. Translated, it gives CASTRTGTDNSPLHF.

The chain links TRBV4-2 to TRBJ2-2; D unresolved. Germline assignment: CDR1 LGHNA and CDR2 YNFKEQ. The V end was cut by 10 bases, the J end by 0 bases, with 12 bases between. The CDR3 length is 14 residues. CDR3 loop: CATRSSTNTGELFF. The DNA for the CDR3 is TGTGCCACTCGTTCCTCTACGAACACCGGGGAGCTGTTTTTT.

The chain joins TRBV3-1 (or the pseudogene TRBV3-2) to TRBJ1-4; D is ambiguous. This CDR3 spans 16 amino acids. Between the trimmed V and J ends, which lost 2 bases and 3 bases, there was a span of 13 bases. Germline V gives CDR1 LGHDT, CDR2 YNNKEL (reference sequence). In DNA form, the CDR3 reads TGTGCCAGCAGCCAACCGACGCGGGATGCTAATGAAAAACTGTTTTTT. Translated: CASSQPTRDANEKLFF.

This chain joins TRBV6-2 or TRBV6-3 and TRBJ2-7; 8 nucleotides agree with TRBD2. The J segment lost 0 bases and the V segment lost 0 bases, leaving 16 bases of the junction unmatched. CDR1 is MNHEY and CDR2 is SVGEGT in the germline V gene. The CDR3 sequence is 20 residues long. The CDR3 here is CASSYSKERERGLTSYEQYF. As DNA, the CDR3 is TGTGCCAGCAGTTACTCGAAGGAACGTGAGCGGGGGCTGACCTCCTACGAGCAGTACTTC.

This clone was counted between two and nine times. This chain connects TRBV7-9 to TRBJ1-1, with 8 bases aligning to TRBD1. Germline CDR1 SEHNR, CDR2 FQNEAQ (reference sequence). There are 11 residues in the CDR3. V trimming: 5 bases; J trimming: 8 bases; junction bases outside the gene matches: 1. The CDR3 bases are TGTGCCAGCAGCGACAGGGGAGAAGCTTTCTTT. This gives the protein CASSDRGEAFF.

The rearrangement joins TRBV4-1 to TRBJ2-1, with 10 nucleotides matching TRBD2. Germline CDR1 is MGHRA and CDR2 is YSYEKL. V lost 0 bases and J lost 8; bases outside the gene matches: 4. This CDR3 has 15 amino acids. The DNA of the CDR3 is TGCGCCAGCAGCCAAGATTATGGGACTAGCGATGAGCAGTTCTTC. This translates into CASSQDYGTSDEQFF.

The chain uses TRBV7-8 and TRBJ1-2, with D possibly TRBD1 on 6 matching bases. This CDR3 is 15 amino acids long. CDR1 is SGHVS and CDR2 is FQNEAQ in the germline V gene. Trimming took off 5 bases at V and 5 bases at J, with 18 bases between the two ends. CDR3 DNA sequence: TGTGCCAGCAGCGTGCGGGGGCCCCTCTGGTATGGCTACACCTTC. This codes for CASSVRGPLWYGYTF.

The rearrangement joins TRBV5-5 to TRBJ2-1; 9 bases agree with TRBD2. Per the germline V gene, CDR1 is SGHKS and CDR2 is YYEKEE (reference sequence). CDR3 length: 17 amino acids. Losses at the gene ends were 4 bases for V and 8 bases for J; bases not matched to a gene: 16. CDR3 nucleotide sequence: TGTGCCAGCAGCCCCGACCTCGGCGGGGGGGCTGGGGATGAGCAGTTCTTC. Translating it yields CASSPDLGGGAGDEQFF. The whole variable domain, remainder taken from reference TRBV5-5 and TRBJ2-1, is DAGVTQSPTHLIKTRGQQVTLRCSPISGHKSVSWYQQVLGQGPQFIFQYYEKEERGRGNFPDRFSARQFPNYSSELNVNALLLGDSALYLCASSPDLGGGAGDEQFFGPGTRLTVL.

The sample holds a few counts of this clone. The rearrangement uses TRBV7-8 and TRBJ2-1; possible D gene TRBD2, 5 bases. The CDR3 length is 16 residues. V lost 4 bases and J 0 bases, leaving 13 bases between the germline ends. The germline gives CDR1 SGHVS, CDR2 FQNEAQ. CDR3 DNA: TGTGCCAGCAGCTCCAGCCCACGGGGCTCCTACAATGAGCAGTTCTTC. As protein: CASSSSPRGSYNEQFF. The full variable domain, its missing parts supplied by reference TRBV7-8 and TRBJ2-1, is GAGVSQSPRYKVAKRGQDVALRCDPISGHVSLFWYQQALGQGPEFLTYFQNEAQLDKSGLPSDRFFAERPEGSVSTLKIQRTQQEDSAVYLCASSSSPRGSYNEQFFGPGTRLTVL.

The chain joins TRBV11-3 to TRBJ1-1; D is unclear. V shed 1 base and J shed 4 bases, with 13 bases lying between them. CDR3 length: 15 amino acids. Germline CDR1 is SGHNT and CDR2 is YENEEA. CDR3 in DNA: TGTGCCAGCAGCTTAGGGTCCGGGATCGGCACTGAAGCTTTCTTT. Amino acid sequence: CASSLGSGIGTEAFF.

This clone has only a few counts. This chain links TRBV5-4 with TRBJ2-1, with 12 bases that match TRBD2. V dropped 4 bases and J dropped 14; count of bases not matched to a gene: 13. Germline lookup yields CDR1 SGHNT and CDR2 YYREEE (reference sequence). This CDR3 is 15 amino acids long. The CDR3 sequence is CASSPGTSGPREEFF. The CDR3 DNA reads as TGTGCCAGCAGCCCGGGGACTAGCGGGCCACGGGAGGAGTTCTTC.

This chain uses TRBV5-6 with TRBJ2-5; the D is unclear. CDR3 length: 13 amino acids. V was trimmed by 0 bases and J by 0 bases, leaving 3 bases between them. The germline gives CDR1 SGHDT, CDR2 YYEEEE. The CDR3 DNA reads as TGTGCCAGCAGCTTGGCGTACCAAGAGACCCAGTACTTC. The encoded protein is CASSLAYQETQYF.

This clone was counted only a few times. The genes are TRBV28 and TRBJ2-1; 13 bases match TRBD2. CDR1 and CDR2 (germline): MDHEN, SYDVKM. Trimming at V came to 4 bases and at J to 0 bases, leaving 12 bases not matched to a gene. The CDR3 extends over 20 amino acids. DNA of the CDR3: TGTGCCAGCAGTTACTACCCAGGGACTAGCGGGGAGTACTCCTACAATGAGCAGTTCTTC. Translating it yields CASSYYPGTSGEYSYNEQFF.

The chain recombines TRBV19 with TRBJ2-7, with D perhaps matching TRBD2 (5 bases). CDR3 size: 15 residues. The germline V and J ends were trimmed by 6 bases and 3 bases, with 18 bases remaining between them. Germline CDR1 LNHDA, CDR2 SQIVND (reference sequence). This CDR3 reads CASRRAGGLYYEQYF. The CDR3 DNA reads TGTGCCAGTAGAAGGGCGGGCGGGTTATACTACGAGCAGTACTTC.

V gene TRBV10-3 combines with J gene TRBJ2-7; 12 nucleotides align to TRBD2. The CDR3 length is 14 residues. Germline-derived CDR1 and CDR2 are ENHRY and SYGVKD. V shed 6 bases and J 1 base; nucleotides not matched to a gene: 1. For the CDR3, the DNA is TGTGCCATCAGCGGACTAGCGGGATCCTACGAGCAGTACTTC. It translates to CAISGLAGSYEQYF.

The J gene is TRBJ1-1, the V gene TRBV5-6; 7 nucleotides align to TRBD1. V lost 0 bases, J lost 3 bases, and 5 bases stayed unmatched. CDR3 size: 15 residues. Germline loops: CDR1 SGHDT, CDR2 YYEEEE. The CDR3 loop is CASSLAVRGDTEAFF. Here the CDR3 DNA reads TGTGCCAGCAGCTTGGCGGTCAGGGGGGACACTGAAGCTTTCTTT.

The gene calls are TRBV6-5 and TRBJ2-7, with D perhaps TRBD1 (6 bases). CDR1 MNHEY and CDR2 SVGAGI come from the germline V gene. This CDR3 region has 15 residues. The V end was cut by 6 bases, the J end by 0 bases, with 15 bases between. The CDR3 nucleotides read TGTGCCAGCAGGGGGGTGGGACAAAGCTCCTACGAGCAGTACTTC. Its protein product is CASRGVGQSSYEQYF.

The rearrangement joins TRBV20-1 to TRBJ1-1, with TRBD1 matching over 7 bases. The V gene's germline CDR1 is DFQATT and CDR2 SNEGSKA (reference sequence). The CDR3 is 10 amino acids. With 6 bases clipped from V and 8 bases from J, the junction kept 3 bases outside the gene matches. CDR3: CSAQDREAFF. Here the CDR3 DNA reads TGCAGTGCCCAGGACAGGGAAGCTTTCTTT.

This clone was recorded only once. The gene calls are TRBV3-1 (or the pseudogene TRBV3-2) and TRBJ2-3; D is uncertain. In germline, CDR1 is LGHDT, CDR2 YNNKEL (reference sequence). The V and J ends lost 4 bases and 4 bases respectively, with 6 bases between them. The CDR3 spans 12 residues. In nucleotides, the CDR3 is TGTGCCAGCAGCCTCCGTGCAGATACGCAGTATTTT. Protein: CASSLRADTQYF.

The chain combines TRBV5-1 with TRBJ2-3, with D unclear. V lost 0 bases and J 0 bases, leaving 8 bases between the germline ends. The CDR3 runs 15 residues. Germline loops: CDR1 SGHRS, CDR2 YFSETQ. The CDR3 coding sequence is TGCGCCAGCAGCTTGGCGGCGGTTAGCACAGATACGCAGTATTTT. Its protein product is CASSLAAVSTDTQYF.

The chain combines TRBV10-3 with TRBJ2-1; 8 nucleotides line up with TRBD2. CDR1 and CDR2 (germline): ENHRY, SYGVKD. The CDR3 has 14 amino acids. The V segment lost 2 bases and the J segment 9 bases; nucleotides outside the gene matches: 6. Written as DNA, the CDR3 is TGTGCCATCAGTGAGCGGGAGGGCTTTGCTGAGCAGTTCTTC. Protein sequence: CAISEREGFAEQFF.

Points on this clone: The sample contains more than one DNA sequence encoding this CDR3. V is TRBV9 and J is TRBJ2-4, with D unclear. There are 14 residues in the CDR3. Trimming took 2 bases from V and 1 from J, leaving 7 bases between them. Germline V gives CDR1 SGDLS, CDR2 YYNGEE. DNA for the CDR3: TGTGCCAGCAGCGTTGGCGGCGCCAAAAACATTCAGTACTTC. This encodes CASSVGGAKNIQYF.

This sequence joins TRBV23-1 and TRBJ2-7; possibly TRBD1 for D (6 bases). TRBV23-1 is classed as an ORF, of uncertain function. V gave up 4 bases and J gave up 0 bases, with 28 bases separating them. The CDR3 covers 20 residues. CDR3 sequence: CASSLTRYWDTTVYSYEQYF. DNA for the CDR3: TGCGCCAGCAGTCTCACAAGGTACTGGGACACAACAGTTTACTCCTACGAGCAGTACTTC.

This clone was observed a few times. V usage is TRBV6-4 and J usage is TRBJ2-2, with TRBD2 matching over 7 bases. The ends lost 3 bases at V and 3 bases at J; junction bases unmatched: 4. Germline V gene sequence: CDR1 MRHNA, CDR2 SNTAGT. The length of the CDR3 is 15 residues. Here the CDR3 DNA reads TGTGCCAGCAGTGAGGGCGGGAGTTACACCGGGGAGCTGTTTTTT. Its translation: CASSEGGSYTGELFF.

This chain joins TRBV5-1 and TRBJ1-4; D remains ambiguous. Germline V CDR1 and CDR2: SGHRS, YFSETQ. The V gene lost 0 bases and the J gene lost 8 bases, with 8 bases spanning the gap. The CDR3 sequence is 13 residues long. CDR3 sequence (DNA): TGCGCCAGCAGCTTGGCCCCCGGGGAAAAACTGTTTTTT. Translation: CASSLAPGEKLFF.